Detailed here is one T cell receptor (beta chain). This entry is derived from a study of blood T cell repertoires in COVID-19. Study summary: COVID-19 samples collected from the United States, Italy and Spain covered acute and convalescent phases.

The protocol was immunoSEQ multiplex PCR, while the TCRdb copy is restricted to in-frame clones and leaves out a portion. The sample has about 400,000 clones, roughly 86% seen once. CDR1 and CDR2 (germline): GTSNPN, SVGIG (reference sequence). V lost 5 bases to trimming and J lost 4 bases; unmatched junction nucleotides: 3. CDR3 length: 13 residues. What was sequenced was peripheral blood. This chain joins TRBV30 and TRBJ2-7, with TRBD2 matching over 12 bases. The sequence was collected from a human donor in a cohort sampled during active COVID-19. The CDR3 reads CAWGGLAGYEQYF. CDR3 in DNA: TGTGCCTGGGGAGGACTAGCGGGGTACGAGCAGTACTTC.